The 2 T cell receptor beta chains reported below all come from one sample, sequenced in a study of monozygotic twins with inflammatory bowel disease. After re-calling the 5' RACE reads, TCRdb lists one entry per CDR3 protein, DNA absent. Here the sample table reports about 450,000 distinct CDR3 sequences. The sample consisted of blood. Receptors were obtained from a human donor with ulcerative colitis or Crohn's disease, or a healthy co-twin of an affected twin (not recorded which).

V gene TRBV28 combines with J gene TRBJ2-7; as DNA is missing, the TRBD1 call by TCRdb cannot be tested. The CDR3 is 13 amino acids. Germline V gene data show CDR1 as MDHEN and CDR2 as SYDVKM. This CDR3 is CASSLGQSREQYF.

The chain links TRBV12-3 or TRBV12-4 to TRBJ2-1; TCRdb selects TRBD1, and the lack of DNA leaves this call unchecked. The CDR3 is 17 residues long. CDR3 amino acids: CARGGPNPQSSYNEQFF.